Detailed here is one TCR beta chain. The data are from a study of shared clonotypes between healthy human individuals. The protocol was immunoSEQ multiplex PCR, while the TCRdb copy is restricted to in-frame clones and leaves out a portion. The repertoire consists of about 680,000 clones, with around 90% occurring once and the leading ten covering about 24%. Cells designated naive CD8 were CD45RO-negative and were positively selected for CCR7, with terminally differentiated effector memory CD45RA+ cells excluded. The CDR3 sequence is 14 residues long. V gave up 5 bases and J gave up 4 bases; unmatched junction bases: 7. Per the germline V gene, CDR1 is SGHRS and CDR2 is YFSETQ.

The sample was naive CD8+ T cells sorted from blood. The rearrangement joins TRBV5-1 to TRBJ2-5, with TRBD2 matching 8 bases. The TCR comes from a young man in good health. CDR3 residues: CASRTEAGVETQYF. DNA of the CDR3: TGCGCCAGCAGGACAGAAGCGGGAGTAGAGACCCAGTACTTC.